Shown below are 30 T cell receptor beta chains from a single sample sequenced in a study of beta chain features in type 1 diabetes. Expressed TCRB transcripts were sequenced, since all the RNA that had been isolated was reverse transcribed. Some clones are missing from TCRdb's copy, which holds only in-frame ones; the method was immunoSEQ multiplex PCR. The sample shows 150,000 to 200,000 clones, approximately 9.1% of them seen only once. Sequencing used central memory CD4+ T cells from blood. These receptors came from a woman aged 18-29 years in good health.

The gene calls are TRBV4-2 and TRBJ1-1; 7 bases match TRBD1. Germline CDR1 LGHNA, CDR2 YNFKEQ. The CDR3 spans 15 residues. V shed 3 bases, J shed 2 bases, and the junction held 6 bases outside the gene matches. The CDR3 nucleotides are TGTGCCAGCAGCCATCCCGGGACAGAAAACACTGAAGCTTTCTTT. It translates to CASSHPGTENTEAFF.

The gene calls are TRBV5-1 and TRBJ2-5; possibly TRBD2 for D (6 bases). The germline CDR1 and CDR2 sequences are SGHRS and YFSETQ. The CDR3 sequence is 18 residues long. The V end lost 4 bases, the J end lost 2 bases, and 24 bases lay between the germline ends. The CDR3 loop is CASSLKSLAVGRQETQYF. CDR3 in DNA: TGCGCCAGCAGCCTGAAATCCTTGGCGGTAGGGAGGCAAGAGACCCAGTACTTC.

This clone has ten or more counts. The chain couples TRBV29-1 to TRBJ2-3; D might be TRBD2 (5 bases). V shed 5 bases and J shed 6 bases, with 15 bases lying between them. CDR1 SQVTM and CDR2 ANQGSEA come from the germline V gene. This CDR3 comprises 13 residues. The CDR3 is CSVSGVGSDTQYF. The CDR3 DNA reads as TGCAGCGTTTCCGGGGTTGGATCGGATACGCAGTATTTT.

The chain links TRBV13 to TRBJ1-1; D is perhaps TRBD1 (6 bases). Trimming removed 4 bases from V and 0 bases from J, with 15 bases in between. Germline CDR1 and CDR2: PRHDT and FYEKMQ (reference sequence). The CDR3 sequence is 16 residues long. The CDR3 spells CASSSSGTPMNTEAFF. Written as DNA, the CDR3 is TGTGCCAGCAGCTCCTCCGGGACACCCATGAACACTGAAGCTTTCTTT.

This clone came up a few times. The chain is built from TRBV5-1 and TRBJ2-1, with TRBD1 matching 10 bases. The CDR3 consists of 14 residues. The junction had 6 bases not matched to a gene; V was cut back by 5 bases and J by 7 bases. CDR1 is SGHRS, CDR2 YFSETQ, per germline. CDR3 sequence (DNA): TGCGCCAGCAGATGGGGGACAGGGGTGAATGAGCAGTTCTTC. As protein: CASRWGTGVNEQFF.

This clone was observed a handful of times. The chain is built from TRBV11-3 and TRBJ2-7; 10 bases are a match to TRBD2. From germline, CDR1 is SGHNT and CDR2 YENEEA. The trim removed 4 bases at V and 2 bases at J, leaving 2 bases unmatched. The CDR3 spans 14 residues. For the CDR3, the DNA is TGTGCCAGCAGCTCTAGCGGGGGAACCTACGAGCAGTACTTC. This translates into CASSSSGGTYEQYF.

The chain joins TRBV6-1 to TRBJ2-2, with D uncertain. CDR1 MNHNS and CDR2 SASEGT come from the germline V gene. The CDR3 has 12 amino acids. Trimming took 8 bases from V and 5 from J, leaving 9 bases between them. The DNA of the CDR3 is TGTGCCAGCCGAAGCCCGACCGGGGAGCTGTTTTTT. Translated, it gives CASRSPTGELFF.

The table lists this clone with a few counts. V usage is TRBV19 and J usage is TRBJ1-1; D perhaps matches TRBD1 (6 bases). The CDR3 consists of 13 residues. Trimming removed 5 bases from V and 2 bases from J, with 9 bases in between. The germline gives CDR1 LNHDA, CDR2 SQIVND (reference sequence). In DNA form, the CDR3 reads TGTGCCAGTAGTTCACAGGGTAACACTGAAGCTTTCTTT. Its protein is CASSSQGNTEAFF.

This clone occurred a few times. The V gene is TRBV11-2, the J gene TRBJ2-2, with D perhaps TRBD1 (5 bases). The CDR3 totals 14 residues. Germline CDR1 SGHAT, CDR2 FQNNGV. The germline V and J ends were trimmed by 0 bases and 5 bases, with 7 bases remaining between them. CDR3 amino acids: CASSLERQTGELFF. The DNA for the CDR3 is TGTGCCAGCAGCTTAGAAAGACAGACCGGGGAGCTGTTTTTT.

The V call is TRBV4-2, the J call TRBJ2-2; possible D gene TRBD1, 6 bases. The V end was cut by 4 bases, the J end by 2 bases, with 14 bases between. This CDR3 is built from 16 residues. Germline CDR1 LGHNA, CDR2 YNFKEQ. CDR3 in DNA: TGTGCCAGCAGCCTCCCACAGGGTCAAAACACCGGGGAGCTGTTTTTT. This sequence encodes CASSLPQGQNTGELFF.

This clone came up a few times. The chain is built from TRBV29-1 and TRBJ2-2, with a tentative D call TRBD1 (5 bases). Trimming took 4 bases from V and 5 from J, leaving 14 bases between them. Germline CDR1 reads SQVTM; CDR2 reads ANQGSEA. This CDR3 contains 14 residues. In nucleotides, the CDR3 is TGCAGCGTTGTAACACAGGATGGAACCGGGGAGCTGTTTTTT. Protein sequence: CSVVTQDGTGELFF.

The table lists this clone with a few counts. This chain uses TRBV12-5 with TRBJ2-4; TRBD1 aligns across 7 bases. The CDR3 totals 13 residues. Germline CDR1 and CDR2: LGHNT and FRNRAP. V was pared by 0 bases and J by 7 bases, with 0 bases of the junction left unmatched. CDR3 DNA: TGTGCTAGTGGTTTGGTGACAGGGAACATTCAGTACTTC. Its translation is CASGLVTGNIQYF.

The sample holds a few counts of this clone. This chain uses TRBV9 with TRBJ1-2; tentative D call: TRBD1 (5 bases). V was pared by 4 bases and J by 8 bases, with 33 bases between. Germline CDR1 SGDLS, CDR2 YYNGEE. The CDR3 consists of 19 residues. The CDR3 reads CASSPTGGRGAVRLRGYTF. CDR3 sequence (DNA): TGTGCCAGCAGCCCAACAGGTGGGAGGGGCGCGGTGCGTTTAAGAGGCTACACCTTC.

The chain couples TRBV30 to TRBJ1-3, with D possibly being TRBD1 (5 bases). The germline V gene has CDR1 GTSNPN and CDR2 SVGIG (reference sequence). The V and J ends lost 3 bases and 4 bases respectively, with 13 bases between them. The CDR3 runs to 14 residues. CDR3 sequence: CAWSRGGTGNTIYF. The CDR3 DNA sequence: TGTGCCTGGAGCCGGGGGGGAACCGGAAACACCATATATTTT.

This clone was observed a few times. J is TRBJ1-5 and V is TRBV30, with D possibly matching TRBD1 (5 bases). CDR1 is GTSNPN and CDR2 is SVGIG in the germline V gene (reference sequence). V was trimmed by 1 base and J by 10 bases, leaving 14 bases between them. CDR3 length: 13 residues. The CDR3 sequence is CAWSGRGRGPQHF. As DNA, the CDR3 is TGTGCCTGGAGTGGGAGGGGCCGAGGACCCCAGCATTTT.

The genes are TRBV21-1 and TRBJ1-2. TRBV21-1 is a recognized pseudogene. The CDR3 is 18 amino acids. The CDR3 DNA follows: TGTGCCAGCAGCAAAGATGGAGGGCCCTCCTTCCTAATCTATGGCTACACCTTC. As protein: CASSKDGGPSFLIYGYTF.

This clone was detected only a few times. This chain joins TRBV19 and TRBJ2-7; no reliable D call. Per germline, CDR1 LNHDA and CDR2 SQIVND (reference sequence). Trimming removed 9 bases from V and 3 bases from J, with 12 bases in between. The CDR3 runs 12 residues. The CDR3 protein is CARVTIVYEQYF. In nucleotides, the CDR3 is TGTGCCAGAGTTACCATAGTCTACGAGCAGTACTTC.

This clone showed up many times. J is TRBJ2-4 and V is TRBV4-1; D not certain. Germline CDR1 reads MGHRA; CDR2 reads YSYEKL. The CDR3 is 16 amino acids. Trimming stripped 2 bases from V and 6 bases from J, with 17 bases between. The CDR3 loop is CASSQSGAPSRNIQYF. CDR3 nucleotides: TGCGCCAGCAGCCAAAGTGGTGCACCCTCGCGAAACATTCAGTACTTC.

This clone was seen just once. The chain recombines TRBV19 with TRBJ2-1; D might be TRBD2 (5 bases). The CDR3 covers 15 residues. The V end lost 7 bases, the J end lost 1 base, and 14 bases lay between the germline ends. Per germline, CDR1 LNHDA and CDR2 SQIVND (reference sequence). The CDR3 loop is CASTPDGVSYNEQFF. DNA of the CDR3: TGTGCCAGTACCCCAGACGGGGTGTCCTACAATGAGCAGTTCTTC.

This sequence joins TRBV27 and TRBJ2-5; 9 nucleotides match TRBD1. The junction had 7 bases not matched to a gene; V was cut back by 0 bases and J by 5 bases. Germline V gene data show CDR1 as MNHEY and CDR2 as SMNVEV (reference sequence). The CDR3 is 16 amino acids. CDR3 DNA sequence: TGTGCCAGCAGTTTATCACAGGGGGCGGGGTGGGAGACCCAGTACTTC. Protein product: CASSLSQGAGWETQYF.

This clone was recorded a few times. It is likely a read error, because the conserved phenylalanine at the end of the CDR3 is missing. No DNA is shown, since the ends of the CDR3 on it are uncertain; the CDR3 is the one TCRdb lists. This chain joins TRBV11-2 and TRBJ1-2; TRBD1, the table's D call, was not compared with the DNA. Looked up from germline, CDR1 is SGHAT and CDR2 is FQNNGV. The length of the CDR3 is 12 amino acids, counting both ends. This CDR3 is CASSLGGGQLRS.

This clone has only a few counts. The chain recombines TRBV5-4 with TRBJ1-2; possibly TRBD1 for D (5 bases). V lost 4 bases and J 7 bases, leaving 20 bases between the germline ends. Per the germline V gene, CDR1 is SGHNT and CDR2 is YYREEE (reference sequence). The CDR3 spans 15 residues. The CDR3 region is CASSQVGGLLGGYTF. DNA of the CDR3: TGTGCCAGCAGCCAAGTGGGGGGTCTATTAGGTGGCTACACCTTC.

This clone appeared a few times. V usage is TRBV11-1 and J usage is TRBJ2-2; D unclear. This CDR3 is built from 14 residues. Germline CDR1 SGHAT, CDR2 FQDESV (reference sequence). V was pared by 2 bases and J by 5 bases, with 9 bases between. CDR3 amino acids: CASSLFLGTGELFF. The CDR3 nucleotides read TGTGCCAGCAGCTTATTTCTAGGTACCGGGGAGCTGTTTTTT.

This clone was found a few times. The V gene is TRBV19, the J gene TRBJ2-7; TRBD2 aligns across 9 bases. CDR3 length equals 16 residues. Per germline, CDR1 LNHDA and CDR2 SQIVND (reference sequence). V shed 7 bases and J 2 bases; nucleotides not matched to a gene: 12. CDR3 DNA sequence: TGTGCCAGTACCACGCCGGCGGCTAGCGGGACCTACGAGCAGTACTTC. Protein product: CASTTPAASGTYEQYF.

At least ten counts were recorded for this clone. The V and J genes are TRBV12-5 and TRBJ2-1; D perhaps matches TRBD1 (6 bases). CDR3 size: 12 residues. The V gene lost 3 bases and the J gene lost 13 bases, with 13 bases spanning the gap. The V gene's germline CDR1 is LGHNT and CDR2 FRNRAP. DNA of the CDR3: TGTGCTAGTGGTTTAGGACAGTTGAAACAGTTCTTC. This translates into CASGLGQLKQFF.

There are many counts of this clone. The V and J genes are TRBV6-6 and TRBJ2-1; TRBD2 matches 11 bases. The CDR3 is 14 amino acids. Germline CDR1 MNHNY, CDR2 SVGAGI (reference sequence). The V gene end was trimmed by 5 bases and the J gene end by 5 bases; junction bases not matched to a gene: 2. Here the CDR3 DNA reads TGTGCCAGCAGTCTAGCGGGGGGCAACAATGAGCAGTTCTTC. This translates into CASSLAGGNNEQFF.

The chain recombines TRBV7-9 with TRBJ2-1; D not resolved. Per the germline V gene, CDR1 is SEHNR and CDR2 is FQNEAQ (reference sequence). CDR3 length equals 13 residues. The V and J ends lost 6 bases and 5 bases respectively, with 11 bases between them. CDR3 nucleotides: TGTGCCAGCAGGAAAGACACAGACAATGAGCAGTTCTTC. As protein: CASRKDTDNEQFF.

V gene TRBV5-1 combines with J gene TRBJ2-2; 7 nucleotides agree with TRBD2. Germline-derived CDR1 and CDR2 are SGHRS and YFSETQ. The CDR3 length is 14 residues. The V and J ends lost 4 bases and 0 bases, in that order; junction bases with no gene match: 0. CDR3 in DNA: TGCGCCAGCAGCGGGACTACGAACACCGGGGAGCTGTTTTTT. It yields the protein CASSGTTNTGELFF.

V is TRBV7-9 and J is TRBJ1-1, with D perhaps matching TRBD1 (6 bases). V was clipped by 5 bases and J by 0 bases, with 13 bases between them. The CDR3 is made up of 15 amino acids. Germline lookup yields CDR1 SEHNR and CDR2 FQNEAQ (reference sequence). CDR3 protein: CASSDRDTMNTEAFF. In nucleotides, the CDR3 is TGTGCCAGCAGCGACCGGGACACGATGAACACTGAAGCTTTCTTT. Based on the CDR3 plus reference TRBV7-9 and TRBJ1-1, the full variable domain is DTGVSQNPRHKITKRGQNVTFRCDPISEHNRLYWYRQTLGQGPEFLTYFQNEAQLEKSRLLSDRFSAERPKGSFSTLEIQRTEQGDSAMYLCASSDRDTMNTEAFFGQGTRLTVV.

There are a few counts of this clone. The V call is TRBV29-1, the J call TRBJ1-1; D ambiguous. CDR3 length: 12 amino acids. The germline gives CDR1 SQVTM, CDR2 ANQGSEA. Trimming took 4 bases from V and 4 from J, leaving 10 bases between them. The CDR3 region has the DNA TGCAGCGTTGCCCGAGCCGCCACTGAAGCTTTCTTT. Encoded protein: CSVARAATEAFF.